This is a list of T cell receptor beta chains from one sample in a study. A single record per CDR3 protein comes from TCRdb applying MiXCR to the 5' RACE reads. This sample carries about 47,000 distinct CDR3 sequences, 25% to 30% of them seen once, and the ten largest clones take under 2.5%. The source material was naive CD4+ T cells sorted from blood. These receptors all stem from a female donor with breast cancer. Both conserved end residues are part of each CDR3. Fields, in order: clone size, J gene, D gene, V gene, CDR3 DNA, CDR3 protein. A D gene is named only where the DNA matches it firmly. Part of the rows lack a size; the others show once, few, many or a class for expanded clones.

NA,TRBJ1-3,NA,TRBV5-6,TGTGCCAGCAGCTTCAGGACTGGAAACACCATATATTTT,CASSFRTGNTIYF
NA,TRBJ2-4,NA,TRBV5-6,TGTGCCAGCAGCTTAACAGGGCCAAACATTCAGTACTTC,CASSLTGPNIQYF
NA,TRBJ2-3,NA,TRBV20-1,TGCAGTGCTGGGATTATGGGGAGATCCACAGATACGCAGTATTTT,CSAGIMGRSTDTQYF
few,TRBJ2-1,NA,TRBV6-2/TRBV6-3,TGTGCCAGCAGTTACGCGAGCCGGATCTCAATTCGAATCTCCTACAATGAGCAGTTCTTC,CASSYASRISIRISYNEQFF
NA,TRBJ2-3,NA,TRBV7-3,TGTGCCAGCAGTTTAGACAGGCCAGGATTGTATGGCACAGATACGCAGTATTTT,CASSLDRPGLYGTDTQYF
few,TRBJ1-1,NA,TRBV5-1,TGCGCCAGCAGCTGGGGCAGGGGACAAGCTTTCTTT,CASSWGRGQAFF
NA,TRBJ2-7,NA,TRBV6-5,TGTGCCAGCAGCCCCCTGGGGCGCGGTGCTGACGAGCAGTACTTC,CASSPLGRGADEQYF
few,TRBJ1-2,NA,TRBV7-9,TGTGCCAGCAGCTTGACAGTGAGAAACTATGGCTACACCTTC,CASSLTVRNYGYTF
once,TRBJ2-3,TRBD2,TRBV5-1,TGCGCCAGCAGCTTGGTCCCTAGCGGGACAAGCACAGATACGCAGTATTTT,CASSLVPSGTSTDTQYF
NA,TRBJ1-6,NA,TRBV20-1,TGCAGTGCCCAGTTACCCGGGATATATAATTCACCCCTCCACTTT,CSAQLPGIYNSPLHF
few,TRBJ2-1,NA,TRBV20-1,TGCAGGGCCGGGCGGGGCTACAATGAGCAGTTCTTC,CRAGRGYNEQFF
few,TRBJ1-5,NA,TRBV27,TGTGCCAGCAGTGCAAATCAGCCCCAGCATTTT,CASSANQPQHF
NA,TRBJ1-1,NA,TRBV12-5,TGTGCTAGTGGTTTGGGCCAGGGGGAAGCTTTCTTT,CASGLGQGEAFF